This section outlines one T cell receptor beta chain sequence together with its context. Antigen unknown. The read ends 3 residues before the CDR3 terminus; that terminus is restored from the germline J gene. Prevalent HPV16 infections were excluded; only incident single HPV16 infections included. Libraries were prepared by immunoSEQ multiplex PCR; TCRdb keeps only in-frame clonotypes and omits some of them. The sample includes 23,000 or so clones. This sample was included in a study of T cells in women clearing cervical HPV infection. Across the study: HLA type could not be excluded as a confounder.

The CDR3 length is 14 residues. Looked up from germline, CDR1 is SQVTM and CDR2 is ANQGSEA. Trimming removed 4 bases from V and 1 base from J; junction bases left unmatched: 6. Regarding the study as a whole: CIN3+ cases had significantly higher TCR richness than controls; evenness did not differ. TRBV6-7 abundance was lower in cases than controls (roughly 0.11% versus 0.16%).

This TCR derives from a woman between 18 and 69 years old with a cervical HPV16 infection that either progressed to CIN3+ or cleared (not recorded which). Sequencing was carried out using blood buffy coat. This chain joins TRBV29-1 and TRBJ2-5, with 7 positions matching TRBD1. CDR3 sequence: CSVVGAGGQETQYF. The sequenced part of the CDR3 DNA is TGCAGCGTTGTTGGGGCAGGGGGCCAAGAGACC.